A single T cell receptor (beta chain) is shown here with its context. Its antigen is currently not known. No base-level quality is on record; no much larger clone is a single base apart. Library preparation used the immunoSEQ multiplex PCR assay. The multiplex PCR relied on a mix of 60 forward primers for TCR Vbeta segments and 13 reverse primers for TCR Jbeta segments. Amplification of the CDR3 region of rearranged TCR beta genes was performed with a multiplex PCR assay on genomic DNA. The Illumina HiSeq System was used to sequence the amplified TCR beta libraries as 87-base-pair reads. The authors' analysis ran thus. A later analysis counted about 80 million unique TCR beta chains across the 600 to 850 repertoires, and 9 million to 14 million of these chains were shared by at least two donors. To remove PCR and sequencing errors, raw reads were error-corrected and collapsed into unique sequences using a nearest-neighbor algorithm that merged closely related sequences. CDR3 sequences were aligned to IMGT reference sequences to assign V, D and J gene segments. For a sequence to be retained, a match of at least six nucleotides was required to both a V gene segment and a J gene segment. Rearrangements were called productive when the CDR3 lacked stop codons and stayed in frame with V and J; all others were non-productive. CDR3 was defined according to IMGT convention as the region running from the second conserved V-encoded cysteine to the conserved J-encoded phenylalanine. Sequences without an unambiguous match to a single V gene segment were excluded from the earlier analysis of 450 to 750 of the donors. In an earlier analysis of roughly 600 of the donors, a V segment was called functional when productive rearrangements were above 56.7%, and segregating when the standard deviation between donors exceeded 5%. To diagnose cytomegalovirus status from the catalog of TCR beta chain sequences, a statistical classification framework was built. A later analysis assigned V and J genes by comparing TCR nucleotide sequences with IMGT/GENE-DB human TR gene sequences. The TCRdist pipeline was used in a later analysis to assign CDR3 sequences and most-parsimonious VDJ recombination scenarios. In a later analysis, each TCR beta chain was defined by its CDR3 amino acid sequence together with its V-gene family, and reads without a unique V-gene family were excluded. In a later analysis, 500 to 700 highly shared, low-generation-probability nucleotide sequences were removed to address suspected cross-contamination and a sequencing artifact. For each public chain, a later analysis derived a clonal expansion index from normalized ranks of inferred template counts within each repertoire. Generation probabilities in a later analysis came from a VDJ recombination model fitted to out-of-frame rearrangements, and those results were checked against IGoR. A later analysis scored TCR-TCR, TCR-HLA and TCR-CMV co-occurrence with hypergeometric tests, applying a repertoire-size bias correction to TCR pairs. To estimate false discovery rates, a later analysis permuted the HLA or CMV assignments 20 times. In a later analysis, co-occurring TCRs were grouped using DBSCAN, with TCRdist sequence similarity added in when clustering inside HLA-allele-positive subsets. For co-occurrence clustering, repertoires with fewer than 30,000 or more than 120,000 public chains were excluded, along with five repertoires with anomalous nucleotide sharing. TCRdb holds this immuneACCESS table with in-frame rearrangements only. Some clones are missing; in checked studies, unresolved V genes explain under half, and the rest has no known cause. That table supplies the V and J calls and clone size; D and trimming were determined from the DNA. Within this sample are some 200,000 clones, with approximately 79% of them counted one time only. Of the sample, 1.5% to 2% falls within the top ten clones.

In total, 600 or so healthy bone marrow donors made up the cohort. Cohort members were all nominally healthy when sampled, although unrecorded immune exposures were likely present. The donor was CMV seronegative and was included in the group of 352 seronegative cohort members. A peripheral blood sample was provided by each donor, and peripheral blood mononuclear cells were used for TCR beta sequencing. The Qiagen DNeasy Blood Extraction Kit was used to extract genomic DNA from the blood cell samples. The CDR3, from cysteine to phenylalanine, totals 16 residues. Kept here is only the CDR3 DNA, which spans 48 bases and is read in frame from base 1. Per the germline V gene, LGHNT is the CDR1 and FRNRAP is the CDR2. V has 0 bases trimmed and J has 6 bases trimmed; junction bases matching no gene number 11. The data were obtained in a study of cytomegalovirus exposure and HLA in healthy donors listed by TCRdb under 2017. Background for the entire study: In an earlier analysis of several hundred of the donors, about 270 Gb of sequence data and just under 120 million unique TCR beta sequences from about 179 million T cells were reported. An early release covering roughly 580 HLA-typed donors comprised 300 to 350 gigabases of sequencing data and tens of millions of unique TCR sequences. Among the roughly 370 genotyped donors, 81% belonged to the genetic ancestry cluster associated with self-reported Caucasian donors. The study was designed to test whether signatures of past pathogen exposure could be identified by cataloging public T cell receptors. Using immunosequencing, the study profiled T cell repertoires from 500 to 800 subjects and related those repertoires to cytomegalovirus serostatus. Along with the approximately 650-subject first cohort, a separate validation cohort of approximately 110 different subjects was used. To predict cytomegalovirus infection status, the study combined high-throughput TCR immunosequencing, statistical association of individual TCRs with disease status, and machine learning. In a later analysis, previously published TCR beta repertoires from 600 to 850 donors were re-analyzed and high-resolution HLA genotyping was added so that TCR occurrence patterns could be studied. In the later analysis, no new phenotypic data were used to find candidate immune exposures; instead, reliance was placed on TCR beta sequences and their occurrence across donors. In an earlier analysis of 500 to 650 of the donors, high-throughput TCR beta sequencing was used to judge whether each TCR beta V gene segment behaved as functional or pseudogenic. Alongside the repertoire data, information on donor age, sex, ethnicity and CMV serostatus was compiled. In a later genetic analysis, genome-wide SNP genotypes for about 65% of the roughly 700 donors were used, and that subset was treated as a discovery cohort. Every repertoire in the discovery cohort had been generated on one and the same sequencing platform. Both class I and class II loci were covered by HLA typing, at four-digit resolution. Typing coverage varied by locus: roughly 620-640 donors for A, B, C, DRB1 and DQB1; some 520 for DQA1; more than 600 for DPA1; approximately 490 for DPB1. Because of strong linkage in the cohort, five DR-DQ haplotypes were treated as single units for association and clustering. Among over 350 genotyped donors of the cohort, an average of around 240,000 unique TCR beta nucleotide sequences were sequenced per donor, roughly 20% of them non-productive.

Overall study results and their limits: Compared with the roughly 670-donor mean, donors in an Asian-associated ancestry cluster had fewer N-insertions in productive TCRs, according to a later genetic analysis. In both the original and validation cohorts, the classifier was reported to diagnose cytomegalovirus status with high specificity and sensitivity. Most TCR sequences were observed very rarely across donors, whereas some public TCRs were present in many individuals. Specific HLA alleles were associated with roughly 17,000 TCR beta sequences at a false discovery rate of 0.05 in a later analysis. A cluster of highly shared sequence variants was judged likely to represent a technical artifact of the sequencing pipeline. This cohort had only TCR beta chains sequenced, and the lack of alpha or paired-chain data limited which features could be detected. A later analysis found that HLA-associated TCR beta chains were more clonally expanded and had lower generation probabilities than equally common non-associated chains. Roughly 15 rarely observed V segments, including chromosome 9 orphons, were excluded from the earlier analysis of approximately 600 of the donors because counts were too low. A few of the identified cytomegalovirus-associated TCR beta chains were confirmed in vitro to be specific for cytomegalovirus antigens. In a later analysis, most CMV-associated TCR beta chains were found to appear HLA-restricted, with HLA associations seemingly driven largely by CMV exposure. Some IMGT-functional V segments, including TRBV6-2 and TRBV6-3, could not be told apart with the 87-base-pair reads, so those segments were excluded. Strong co-occurrence of HLA alleles, especially DR and DQ, made assigning TCR associations to individual alleles difficult. Immune exposure information for the cohort was limited to CMV serostatus. Because HLA typing was missing for some donors at each locus, association tests included only the typed subset. The authors suggested that the approach could potentially be generalized to other disease states and immunological phenotypes. Sequencing depth was assumed to be roughly uniform across donors in the presence/absence analyses, though that assumption may not hold. A total of 150 to 200 TCR beta chains were listed by the study as associated with cytomegalovirus. In an earlier analysis of under 600 of the donors, most TCR beta V segments were observed in productive rearrangements about 90% or about 30% of the time, broadly matching IMGT annotations. In a later analysis, TCR association rates were found to vary across HLA loci, with the most associated TCRs seen for DRB1 alleles and the fewest for HLA-C alleles. Correlated functional status among segregating V segments might reflect linkage disequilibrium, but an unknown experimental factor could not be ruled out. In a later analysis, several top co-occurrence clusters were reported to appear linked to parvovirus B19, influenza, CMV and Epstein-Barr virus. V-gene and J-gene trimming of TCR beta chains was associated with a missense DCLRE1C variant in a later genetic analysis, and the association was replicated in an independent cohort. A further reported finding was that TCR beta sequences accurately predicted the HLA-A and HLA-B alleles for most subjects in the first cohort.

The V and J segments used are TRBV12-5 and TRBJ2-7; 7 bases in the middle match TRBD2. Input material: PBMCs. This TCR was recovered from a man between 18 and 29 years old in good health and CMV-seronegative. The DNA is TGTGCTAGTGGTTTGGTACTGGGAGGGGAGGGCGCCGAGCAGTACTTC. Translated, this gives CASGLVLGGEGAEQYF.